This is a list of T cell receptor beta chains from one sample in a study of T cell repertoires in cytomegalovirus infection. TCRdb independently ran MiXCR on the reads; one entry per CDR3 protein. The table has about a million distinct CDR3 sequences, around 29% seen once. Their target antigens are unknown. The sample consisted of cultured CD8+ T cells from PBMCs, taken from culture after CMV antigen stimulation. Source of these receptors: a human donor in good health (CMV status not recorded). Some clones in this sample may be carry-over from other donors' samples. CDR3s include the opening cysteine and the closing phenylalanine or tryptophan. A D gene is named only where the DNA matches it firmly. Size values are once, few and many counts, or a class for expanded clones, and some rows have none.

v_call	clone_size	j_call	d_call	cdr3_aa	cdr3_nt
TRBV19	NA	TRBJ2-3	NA	CASSIGASSTDTQYF	TGTGCCAGTAGTATAGGGGCTAGCAGCACAGATACGCAGTATTTT
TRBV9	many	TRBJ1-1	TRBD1	CASSVARQGLSEAFF	TGTGCCAGCAGCGTAGCCCGACAGGGACTCAGTGAAGCTTTCTTT
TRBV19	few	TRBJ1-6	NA	CASSKGNSPLHF	TGTGCCAGTAGTAAGGGTAATTCACCCCTCCACTTT
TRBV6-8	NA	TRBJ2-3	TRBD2	CASSYVRTSGGAGDTQYF	TGTGCCAGCAGTTACGTCCGGACTAGCGGGGGGGCCGGGGATACGCAGTATTTT
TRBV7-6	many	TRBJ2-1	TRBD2	CASSPLKRGGLSSYNEQFF	TGTGCCAGCAGCCCCCTTAAGCGGGGGGGACTCAGCTCCTACAATGAGCAGTTCTTC
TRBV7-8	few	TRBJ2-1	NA	CASSFLGVNEQFF	TGTGCCAGCAGCTTTTTGGGGGTTAACGAGCAGTTCTTC
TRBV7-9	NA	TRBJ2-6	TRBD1	CASSSPTTGLSSGANVLTF	TGTGCCAGCAGTTCCCCGACGACAGGGTTAAGCTCTGGGGCCAACGTCCTGACTTTC
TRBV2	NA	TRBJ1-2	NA	CASSGNRVGANYGYTF	TGTGCCAGCAGTGGGAACAGGGTGGGGGCTAACTATGGCTACACCTTC
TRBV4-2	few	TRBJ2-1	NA	CASSQGALKTYNEQFF	TGTGCCAGCAGCCAAGGTGCACTCAAAACCTACAATGAGCAGTTCTTC
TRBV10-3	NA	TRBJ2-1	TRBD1	CAISEPGQSYNEQFF	TGTGCCATCAGCGAACCGGGACAGTCCTACAATGAGCAGTTCTTC
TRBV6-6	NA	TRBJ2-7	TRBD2	CASSYSDGGGRPQYF	TGTGCCAGCAGTTACTCGGACGGGGGGGGGCGGCCGCAGTACTTC
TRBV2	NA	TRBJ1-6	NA	CASSDRDGSYNSPLHF	TGTGCCAGCAGCGATCGGGACGGCTCCTATAATTCACCCCTCCACTTT
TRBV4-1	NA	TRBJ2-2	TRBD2	CASSQILAGPDTGELFF	TGCGCCAGCAGCCAAATACTAGCGGGGCCAGACACCGGGGAGCTGTTTTTT
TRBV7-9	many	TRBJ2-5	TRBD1	CASSPEAWTGPPETQYF	TGTGCCAGCAGCCCGGAGGCGTGGACAGGGCCACCGGAGACCCAGTACTTC
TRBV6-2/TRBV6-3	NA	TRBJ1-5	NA	CASSYSGGEYQPQHF	TGTGCCAGCAGTTACTCCGGGGGGGAGTATCAGCCCCAGCATTTT
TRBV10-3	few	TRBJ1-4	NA	CAISERTELNEKLFF	TGTGCCATCAGTGAGCGGACAGAGTTAAATGAAAAACTGTTTTTT
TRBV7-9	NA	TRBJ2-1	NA	CASSSGPPNEQFF	TGTGCCAGCAGCTCCGGGCCGCCCAATGAGCAGTTCTTC
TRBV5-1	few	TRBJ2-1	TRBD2	CASRPTSGAYNEQFF	TGCGCCAGCAGGCCGACTAGCGGAGCCTACAATGAGCAGTTCTTC
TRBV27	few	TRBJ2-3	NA	CASSLGPIEYF	TGTGCCAGCAGTTTAGGGCCGATCGAGTATTTT
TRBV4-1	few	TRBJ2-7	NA	CASSQDPTASYEQYF	TGCGCCAGCAGCCAAGATCCGACAGCCTCCTACGAGCAGTACTTC
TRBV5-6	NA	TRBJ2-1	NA	CASTLWGVREDEQFF	TGTGCCAGCACCCTCTGGGGGGTTCGAGAGGATGAGCAGTTCTTC
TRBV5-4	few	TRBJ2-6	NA	CASWDISGANVLTF	TGTGCCAGCTGGGATATATCTGGGGCCAACGTCCTGACTTTC
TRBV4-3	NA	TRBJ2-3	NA	CASSQENTRDTQYF	TGCGCCAGCAGCCAAGAGAATACGAGAGATACGCAGTATTTT
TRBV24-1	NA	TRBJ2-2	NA	CATSDSENPGMKRDGTGELFF	TGTGCCACCAGTGATTCGGAAAACCCAGGGATGAAGAGGGACGGTACCGGGGAGCTGTTTTTT
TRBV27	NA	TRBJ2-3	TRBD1	CASSIHQIGQGLADTQYF	TGTGCCAGCAGTATCCACCAAATAGGACAGGGGCTCGCAGATACGCAGTATTTT
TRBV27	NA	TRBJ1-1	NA	CASSLSMSFMNTEAFF	TGTGCCAGCAGTTTATCAATGAGTTTTATGAACACTGAAGCTTTCTTT
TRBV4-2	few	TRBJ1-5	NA	CASSRTAAQPQHF	TGTGCCAGCAGCCGGACCGCGGCTCAGCCCCAGCATTTT
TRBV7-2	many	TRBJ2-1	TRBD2	CASSLTAGGPNYNEQFF	TGTGCCAGCAGCTTAACAGCGGGGGGACCAAACTACAATGAGCAGTTCTTC
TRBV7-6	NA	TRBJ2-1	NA	CASSSPRDGSPDNEQFF	TGTGCCAGCAGCTCGCCCAGGGACGGCAGCCCTGACAATGAGCAGTTCTTC
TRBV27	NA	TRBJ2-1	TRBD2	CASSLGGLAGAHEQFF	TGTGCCAGCAGTTTGGGTGGACTAGCGGGGGCCCATGAGCAGTTCTTC
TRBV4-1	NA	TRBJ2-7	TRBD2	CASSQEGRGSRSYEQYF	TGCGCCAGCAGCCAAGAAGGGCGGGGGTCCAGATCCTACGAGCAGTACTTC
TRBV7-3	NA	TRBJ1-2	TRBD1	CASSGGQAGGYRYTF	TGTGCCAGCAGCGGCGGACAGGCGGGGGGGTATCGCTACACCTTC
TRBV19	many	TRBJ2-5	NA	CASALNREETQYF	TGTGCCAGTGCCCTCAACAGGGAAGAGACCCAGTACTTC
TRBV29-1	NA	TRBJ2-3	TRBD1	CSGVNRDRDWDTQYF	TGCAGCGGTGTGAATCGGGACAGGGATTGGGATACGCAGTATTTT
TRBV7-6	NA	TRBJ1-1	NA	CASSGWAGVAEAFF	TGTGCCAGCAGCGGCTGGGCAGGGGTCGCTGAAGCTTTCTTT
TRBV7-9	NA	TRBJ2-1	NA	CASSLIGVNEQFF	TGTGCCAGCAGCTTAATAGGGGTCAATGAGCAGTTCTTC
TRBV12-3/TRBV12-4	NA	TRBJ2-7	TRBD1	CASSLMASGTGVYEQYF	TGTGCCAGCAGTTTAATGGCATCCGGGACAGGGGTGTACGAGCAGTACTTC
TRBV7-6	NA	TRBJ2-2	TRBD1	CASSWTGPNTGELFF	TGTGCCAGCAGTTGGACAGGACCGAACACCGGGGAGCTGTTTTTT
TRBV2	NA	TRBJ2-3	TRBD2	CASSLGTSGEPFTDTQYF	TGTGCCAGCAGCCTTGGGACTAGCGGGGAACCTTTCACAGATACGCAGTATTTT
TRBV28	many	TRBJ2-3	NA	CASSLDPSRTPSTDTQYF	TGTGCCAGCAGTTTAGACCCATCGCGGACTCCTAGCACAGATACGCAGTATTTT
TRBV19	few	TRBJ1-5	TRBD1	CASTPDRYYSNQPQHF	TGTGCCAGTACCCCGGACAGGTATTATAGCAATCAGCCCCAGCATTTT
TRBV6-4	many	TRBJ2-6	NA	CASSDNSGANVLTF	TGTGCCAGCAGTGACAACTCTGGGGCCAACGTCCTGACTTTC
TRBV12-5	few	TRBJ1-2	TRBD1	CASAPGQTYGYTF	TGTGCTAGTGCCCCGGGACAGACCTATGGCTACACCTTC